The 26 T cell receptor beta chains below come from one sample, sequenced in a study of memory CD4+ T cells and cytomegalovirus serostatus. The assay was immunoSEQ multiplex PCR, and TCRdb's table has in-frame clones only and misses some. The sample shows 45,000 to 65,000 clones, more than 70% of them seen only once. The sort gate was single viable CD3+CD4+CD8-CD45RO+ cells for memory CD4+ T cells. Sequences were obtained from memory CD4+ T cells from blood. Source of these receptors: an adult in good health and CMV-seropositive.

J is TRBJ1-1 and V is TRBV27; the match to TRBD1 covers 7 bases. The CDR3 covers 15 residues. The trim removed 7 bases at V and 0 bases at J, leaving 8 bases unmatched. Germline-derived CDR1 and CDR2 are MNHEY and SMNVEV (reference sequence). CDR3 amino acids: CASTKGQTMNTEAFF. CDR3 bases: TGTGCCAGCACTAAGGGACAGACTATGAACACTGAAGCTTTCTTT.

The rearrangement links TRBV18 to TRBJ2-1; D unclear. Germline loops: CDR1 KGHSH, CDR2 LQKENI. V was clipped by 6 bases and J by 4 bases, with 7 bases between them. The CDR3 loop spans 12 amino acids. The CDR3 region is CASSTLYNEQFF. The CDR3, as DNA: TGTGCCAGCTCGACACTGTACAATGAGCAGTTCTTC.

This clone appeared a few times. The chain recombines TRBV19 with TRBJ2-1; D is uncertain. Looked up from germline, CDR1 is LNHDA and CDR2 is SQIVND (reference sequence). This CDR3 is built from 16 residues. V was clipped by 5 bases and J by 0 bases, with 14 bases between them. The CDR3 region has the DNA TGTGCCAGTAGTGGTAGACTCTTAGGCTCCTACAATGAGCAGTTCTTC. Translation gives CASSGRLLGSYNEQFF.

This chain connects TRBV4-2 to TRBJ1-2, with D possibly TRBD1 on 5 matching bases. There are 16 residues in the CDR3. V gave up 0 bases and J gave up 6 bases, with 17 bases separating them. Germline CDR1 reads LGHNA; CDR2 reads YNFKEQ. Here the CDR3 reads CASSQDGEGRRNGYTF. The CDR3 DNA follows: TGTGCCAGCAGCCAAGATGGGGAGGGGAGGAGGAATGGCTACACCTTC.

The chain couples TRBV18 to TRBJ1-5; TRBD1 might be the D (6 bases). The CDR3 is 15 residues long. CDR1 and CDR2 from the germline V gene are KGHSH and LQKENI. The V gene lost 5 bases and the J gene lost 3 bases, with 14 bases spanning the gap. The CDR3 spells CASSAGQYLNQPQHF. Here the CDR3 DNA reads TGTGCCAGCTCAGCCGGACAGTACCTCAATCAGCCCCAGCATTTT.

As for this clone: This sample includes further DNA sequences coding for the same CDR3. The chain joins TRBV4-2 to TRBJ2-7; D not certain. This CDR3 comprises 13 residues. The germline V gene encodes CDR1 LGHNA and CDR2 YNFKEQ. V was cut by 1 base and J by 2 bases, with 6 bases left in between. CDR3 in amino acids: CASSQVGAYEQYF. The CDR3 bases are TGTGCCAGCAGCCAAGTTGGTGCCTACGAGCAGTACTTC.

This clone has more than one count but fewer than ten. The CDR3 sequence is CASRGSILTGELFF. CDR3 nucleotide sequence: TGCGCCAGCCGCGGGTCTATCCTCACCGGGGAGCTGTTTTTT. The rearrangement links TRBV5-1 to TRBJ2-2; D may be TRBD2 (5 bases). Per germline, CDR1 SGHRS and CDR2 YFSETQ. The CDR3 covers 14 residues. V shed 7 bases and J shed 4 bases, with 14 bases lying between them.

The V gene is TRBV25-1, the J gene TRBJ1-5; D remains unclear. V lost 4 bases and J lost 2, with 6 bases in between. The CDR3 extends over 13 amino acids. Germline V gives CDR1 MGHDK, CDR2 SYGVNS. CDR3 protein: CASSVFGNQPQHF. CDR3 nucleotides: TGTGCCAGCAGTGTTTTTGGCAATCAGCCCCAGCATTTT.

The rearrangement uses TRBV18 and TRBJ1-2; TRBD1 is a possible D gene (5 bases). V lost 3 bases and J lost 4, with 21 bases in between. This CDR3 is built from 17 residues. In germline, CDR1 is KGHSH, CDR2 LQKENI. The CDR3 DNA follows: TGTGCCAGCTCACCCTATCCGCCGGGGCGGGCTCGCTATGGCTACACCTTC. Translated: CASSPYPPGRARYGYTF.

This CDR3 reads CATTDRANSPLHF. In DNA, the CDR3 is TGTGCCACCACGGACAGGGCTAATTCACCCCTCCACTTT. The rearrangement links TRBV19 to TRBJ1-6; 8 nucleotides line up with TRBD1. CDR3 length: 13 residues. Germline V CDR1 and CDR2: LNHDA, SQIVND (reference sequence). V trimming: 10 bases; J trimming: 6 bases; junction bases outside the gene matches: 5.

The chain couples TRBV7-9 to TRBJ2-5, with a possible D match to TRBD2 (6 bases). This CDR3 region has 15 residues. V lost 5 bases and J lost 4, with 17 bases in between. Per the germline V gene, CDR1 is SEHNR and CDR2 is FQNEAQ (reference sequence). The CDR3 DNA follows: TGTGCCAGCAGCCGATCGGAGGGCCAGGGAGAGACCCAGTACTTC. This codes for CASSRSEGQGETQYF.

The count of this clone is one. This chain connects TRBV5-1 to TRBJ2-6; the D is unclear. Trimming left V 2 bases short and J 2 bases short, with 20 bases between. Germline values: CDR1 SGHRS, CDR2 YFSETQ. This CDR3 region has 19 residues. The CDR3 loop is CASSFPFPGSLTGANVLTF. The CDR3 DNA is TGCGCCAGCAGCTTCCCTTTCCCAGGCTCTCTTACTGGGGCCAACGTCCTGACTTTC.

The chain employs TRBV5-1 and TRBJ2-7; 10 nucleotides match TRBD1. Trimming at V came to 0 bases and at J to 4 bases, leaving 4 bases not matched to a gene. The CDR3 is 15 residues long. Germline loops: CDR1 SGHRS, CDR2 YFSETQ. The CDR3 reads CASSLATGGNYEQYF. For the CDR3, the DNA is TGCGCCAGCAGCTTGGCGACAGGGGGCAATTACGAGCAGTACTTC.

This clone was recorded a few times. The V gene is TRBV6-1, the J gene TRBJ2-7; 8 positions agree with TRBD1. Trimming removed 4 bases from V and 5 bases from J; junction bases left unmatched: 10. Germline V gene lookup returns CDR1 MNHNS and CDR2 SASEGT. CDR3 length: 15 residues. In DNA, the CDR3 is TGTGCCAGCAGTGCTAGACAGGGGTTTGTCCACGAGCAGTACTTC. Its translation is CASSARQGFVHEQYF.

In DNA, the CDR3 is TGTGCCAGCAGCTTACCCCCGGGCCGCCAAGAGACCCAGTACTTC. Its protein product is CASSLPPGRQETQYF. J is TRBJ2-5 and V is TRBV7-8; D uncertain. This CDR3 is built from 15 residues. Between the trimmed V and J ends, which lost 2 bases and 1 base, there was a span of 11 bases. Germline V CDR1 and CDR2: SGHVS, FQNEAQ. The whole variable domain, filled in from reference TRBV7-8 and TRBJ2-5, reads GAGVSQSPRYKVAKRGQDVALRCDPISGHVSLFWYQQALGQGPEFLTYFQNEAQLDKSGLPSDRFFAERPEGSVSTLKIQRTQQEDSAVYLCASSLPPGRQETQYFGPGTRLLVL.

The CDR3 coding sequence is TGTGCCAGCAGTTTGGGACAGGGGGACGAAAAACTGTTTTTT. Its protein is CASSLGQGDEKLFF. The chain has TRBV28 and TRBJ1-4, with 11 positions matching TRBD1. V shed 3 bases and J 8 bases; nucleotides not matched to a gene: 2. The germline V gene has CDR1 MDHEN and CDR2 SYDVKM. The CDR3 has 14 residues.

The chain joins TRBV5-1 to TRBJ2-2, with D perhaps given as TRBD1 or TRBD2 (5 bases each). CDR1 is SGHRS, CDR2 YFSETQ, per germline. Trimming left V 0 bases short and J 2 bases short, with 14 bases between. The CDR3 covers 17 residues. The CDR3 nucleotides are TGCGCCAGCAGCTTGGGGGACCGCCGACTTAACACCGGGGAGCTGTTTTTT. It encodes CASSLGDRRLNTGELFF. The variable domain in full, completed from reference TRBV5-1 and TRBJ2-2, reads KAGVTQTPRYLIKTRGQQVTLSCSPISGHRSVSWYQQTPGQGLQFLFEYFSETQRNKGNFPGRFSGRQFSNSRSEMNVSTLELGDSALYLCASSLGDRRLNTGELFFGEGSRLTVL.

This clone was seen just once. The CDR3 coding sequence is TGTGCCAGCAGCGCGCGTAGGGCCGAGCAGTACTTC. Protein product: CASSARRAEQYF. The chain employs TRBV5-4 and TRBJ2-7, with no clear D. The CDR3 contains 12 residues. Trimming removed 4 bases at V and 6 bases at J, with 11 bases between. The germline gives CDR1 SGHNT, CDR2 YYREEE (reference sequence).

The sample holds a few counts of this clone. This chain joins TRBV25-1 and TRBJ2-7; D is perhaps TRBD2 (5 bases). V was cut by 7 bases and J by 7 bases, with 20 bases left in between. Germline assignment: CDR1 MGHDK and CDR2 SYGVNS. This CDR3 is built from 14 residues. The CDR3 DNA is TGTGCCAGCATCGCAGGAGCGGCTAATAAGGAGCAGTACTTC. This gives the protein CASIAGAANKEQYF.

V and J are TRBV15 and TRBJ2-2, with D maybe TRBD2 (5 bases). Looked up from germline, CDR1 is LNHNV and CDR2 is YYDKDF (reference sequence). The CDR3 loop spans 18 amino acids. V lost 1 base and J 3 bases, leaving 18 bases between the germline ends. The CDR3 reads CATSRVLGTSGDTGELFF. CDR3 coding DNA: TGTGCCACCAGCAGAGTTCTGGGCACCTCCGGGGACACCGGGGAGCTGTTTTTT.

By share, this clone counts as medium-sized (0.01 to 0.1%). This chain connects TRBV2 to TRBJ1-5, with 7 bases identical to TRBD1. The J segment lost 7 bases and the V segment lost 5 bases, leaving 11 bases of the junction unmatched. The CDR3 length is 15 residues. From germline, CDR1 is SNHLY and CDR2 FYNNEI. The CDR3 protein is CASSKNDRAGQPQHF. The CDR3 region has the DNA TGTGCCAGCAGTAAAAACGACAGGGCGGGCCAGCCCCAGCATTTT.

This chain uses TRBV27 with TRBJ1-3; no firm D call. Germline values: CDR1 MNHEY, CDR2 SMNVEV (reference sequence). The CDR3 is 15 residues long. V lost 4 bases and J lost 8, with 18 bases in between. CDR3 protein: CASSSLGSSGDTIYF. The CDR3 nucleotides read TGTGCCAGCAGTTCCCTGGGAAGTAGCGGAGACACCATATATTTT.

The chain's CDR3 is CASRDGTGVNEKLFF. Here the CDR3 DNA reads TGTGCCAGCAGAGACGGCACAGGGGTTAATGAAAAACTGTTTTTT. The genes are TRBV2 and TRBJ1-4, with TRBD1 matching over 7 bases. The CDR3 sequence is 15 residues long. V was clipped by 6 bases and J by 4 bases; unmatched bases: 8. The germline V gene encodes CDR1 SNHLY and CDR2 FYNNEI.

V is TRBV5-1 and J is TRBJ1-2; TRBD1 is a possible D gene (6 bases). This CDR3 is 13 amino acids long. CDR1 is SGHRS, CDR2 YFSETQ, per germline. V was pared by 0 bases and J by 7 bases, with 10 bases between. The CDR3 loop reads CASSLDRVGGYTF. The DNA of the CDR3 is TGCGCCAGCAGCTTGGACAGGGTAGGTGGCTACACCTTC.

V and J are TRBV9 and TRBJ2-3; D is ambiguous. The CDR3 has 15 residues. The V gene's germline CDR1 is SGDLS and CDR2 YYNGEE. V was clipped by 4 bases and J by 0 bases, with 12 bases between them. The CDR3 DNA follows: TGTGCCAGCAGCCTACCGGGCCAAAGCACAGATACGCAGTATTTT. Protein: CASSLPGQSTDTQYF. Drawing the rest from reference TRBV9 and TRBJ2-3, the complete variable domain is DSGVTQTPKHLITATGQRVTLRCSPRSGDLSVYWYQQSLDQGLQFLIQYYNGEERAKGNILERFSAQQFPDLHSELNLSSLELGDSALYFCASSLPGQSTDTQYFGPGTRLTVL.

The chain has TRBV5-6 and TRBJ2-5; 7 nucleotides match TRBD2. The trim removed 0 bases at V and 4 bases at J, leaving 15 bases unmatched. The CDR3 sequence is 18 residues long. CDR1 is SGHDT and CDR2 is YYEEEE in the germline V gene. The CDR3 loop reads CASSLGIDGGWLRETQYF. CDR3 sequence (DNA): TGTGCCAGCAGCTTGGGGATCGACGGGGGGTGGTTGAGAGAGACCCAGTACTTC.